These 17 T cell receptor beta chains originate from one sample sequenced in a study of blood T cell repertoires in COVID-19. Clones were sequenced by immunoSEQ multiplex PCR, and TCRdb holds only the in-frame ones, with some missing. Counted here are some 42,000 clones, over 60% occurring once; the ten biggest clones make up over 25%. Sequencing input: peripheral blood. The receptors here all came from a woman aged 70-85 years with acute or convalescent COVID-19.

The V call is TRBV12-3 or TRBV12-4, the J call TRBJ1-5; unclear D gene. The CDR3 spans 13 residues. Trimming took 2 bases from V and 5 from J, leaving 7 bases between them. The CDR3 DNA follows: TGTGCCAGCAGTTTACTGAGGGATCAGCCCCAGCATTTT. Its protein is CASSLLRDQPQHF.

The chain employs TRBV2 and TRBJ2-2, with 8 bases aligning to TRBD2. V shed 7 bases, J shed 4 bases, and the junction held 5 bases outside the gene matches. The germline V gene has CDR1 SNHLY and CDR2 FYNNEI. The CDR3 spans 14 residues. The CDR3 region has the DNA TGTGCCAGCAACCCGGGAGGGAGCACCGGGGAGCTGTTTTTT. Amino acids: CASNPGGSTGELFF.

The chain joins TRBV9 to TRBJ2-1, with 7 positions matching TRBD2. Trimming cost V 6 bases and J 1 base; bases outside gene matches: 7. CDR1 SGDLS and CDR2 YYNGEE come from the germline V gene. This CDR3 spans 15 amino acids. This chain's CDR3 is CASTTGGSSYNEQFF. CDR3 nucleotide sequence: TGTGCCAGCACCACAGGCGGGAGTTCCTACAATGAGCAGTTCTTC.

CDR3 in DNA: TGTGCCAGCAGCCCCACCCAGGGGCGCGGCTACACCTTC. Protein product: CASSPTQGRGYTF. V and J are TRBV7-3 and TRBJ1-2; D perhaps matches TRBD1 (6 bases). The ends were cut back, 5 bases at V and 8 bases at J, with 15 bases in the middle. The CDR3 is 13 amino acids. Germline V gene lookup returns CDR1 SGHTA and CDR2 FQGTGA.

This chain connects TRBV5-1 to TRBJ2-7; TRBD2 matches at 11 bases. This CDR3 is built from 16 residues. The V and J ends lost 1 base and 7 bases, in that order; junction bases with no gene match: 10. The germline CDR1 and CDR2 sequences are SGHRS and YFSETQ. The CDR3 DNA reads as TGCGCCAGCAGCTTGCCGCAAGATAGCGGGAGGGGGGAGCAGTACTTC. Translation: CASSLPQDSGRGEQYF.

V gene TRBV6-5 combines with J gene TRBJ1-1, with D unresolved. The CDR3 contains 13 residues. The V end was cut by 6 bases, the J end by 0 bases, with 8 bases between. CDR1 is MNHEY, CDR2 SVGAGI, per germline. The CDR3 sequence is CASRQPMNTEAFF. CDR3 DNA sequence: TGTGCCAGCAGACAGCCTATGAACACTGAAGCTTTCTTT.

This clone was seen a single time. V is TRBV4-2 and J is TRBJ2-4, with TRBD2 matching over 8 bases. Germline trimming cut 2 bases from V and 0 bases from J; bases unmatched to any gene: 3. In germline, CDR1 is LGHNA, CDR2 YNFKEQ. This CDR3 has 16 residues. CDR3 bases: TGTGCCAGCAGCCAAATGCTAGCGGGAGCCAAAAACATTCAGTACTTC. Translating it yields CASSQMLAGAKNIQYF.

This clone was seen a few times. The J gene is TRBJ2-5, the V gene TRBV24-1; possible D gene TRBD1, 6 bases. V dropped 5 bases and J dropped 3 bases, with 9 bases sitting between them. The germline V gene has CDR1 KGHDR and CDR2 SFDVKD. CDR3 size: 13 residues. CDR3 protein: CATSVAGEETQYF. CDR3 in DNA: TGTGCCACCAGTGTGGCAGGGGAAGAGACCCAGTACTTC.

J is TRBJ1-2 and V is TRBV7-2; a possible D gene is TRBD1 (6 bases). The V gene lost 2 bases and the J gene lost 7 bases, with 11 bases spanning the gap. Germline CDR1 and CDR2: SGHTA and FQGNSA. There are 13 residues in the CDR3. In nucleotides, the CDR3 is TGTGCCAGCAGCTTATGGACAGTGGTTGGCTACACCTTC. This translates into CASSLWTVVGYTF.

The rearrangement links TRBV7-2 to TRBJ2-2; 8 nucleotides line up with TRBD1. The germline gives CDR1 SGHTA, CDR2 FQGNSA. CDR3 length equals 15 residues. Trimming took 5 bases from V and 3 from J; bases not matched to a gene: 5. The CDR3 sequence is CASSQTGADTGELFF. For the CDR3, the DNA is TGTGCCAGCAGCCAGACAGGGGCGGACACCGGGGAGCTGTTTTTT.

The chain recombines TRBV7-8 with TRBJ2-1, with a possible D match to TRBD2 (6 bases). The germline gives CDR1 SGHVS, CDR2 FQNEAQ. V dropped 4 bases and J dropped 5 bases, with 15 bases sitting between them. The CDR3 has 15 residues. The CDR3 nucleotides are TGTGCCAGCAGCTGGGGGAATGGGGGGAACAATGAGCAGTTCTTC. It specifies CASSWGNGGNNEQFF.

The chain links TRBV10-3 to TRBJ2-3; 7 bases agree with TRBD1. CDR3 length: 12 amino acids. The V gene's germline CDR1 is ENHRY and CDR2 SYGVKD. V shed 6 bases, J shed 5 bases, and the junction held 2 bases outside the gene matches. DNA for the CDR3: TGTGCCATCAGCCCAGGGGGAGATACGCAGTATTTT. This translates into CAISPGGDTQYF.

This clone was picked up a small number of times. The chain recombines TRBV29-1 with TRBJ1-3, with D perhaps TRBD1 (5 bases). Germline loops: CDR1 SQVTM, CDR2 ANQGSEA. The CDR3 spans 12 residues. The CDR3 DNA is TGCACCACACGGGACTCCGGAAACACCATATATTTT. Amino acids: CTTRDSGNTIYF.

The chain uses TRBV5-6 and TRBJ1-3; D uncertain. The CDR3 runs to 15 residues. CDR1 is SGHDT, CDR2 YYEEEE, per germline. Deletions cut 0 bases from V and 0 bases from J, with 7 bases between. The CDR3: CASSLVTASGNTIYF. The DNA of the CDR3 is TGTGCCAGCAGCTTGGTTACAGCCTCTGGAAACACCATATATTTT.

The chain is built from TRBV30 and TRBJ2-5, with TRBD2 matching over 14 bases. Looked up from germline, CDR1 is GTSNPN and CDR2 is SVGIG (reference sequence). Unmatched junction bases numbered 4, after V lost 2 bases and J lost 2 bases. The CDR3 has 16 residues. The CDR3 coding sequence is TGTGCCTGGAGTCCCAGACTAGCGGGAGGGCAAGAGACCCAGTACTTC. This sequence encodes CAWSPRLAGGQETQYF.

The DNA for the CDR3 is TGTGCCAGCAGCCGAATGGTAACGGGGAACACTGAAGCTTTCTTT. Translated, it gives CASSRMVTGNTEAFF. The rearrangement uses TRBV5-6 and TRBJ1-1; D is ambiguous. The CDR3 is 15 amino acids. V shed 4 bases and J shed 1 base, with 14 bases lying between them. In germline, CDR1 is SGHDT, CDR2 YYEEEE.

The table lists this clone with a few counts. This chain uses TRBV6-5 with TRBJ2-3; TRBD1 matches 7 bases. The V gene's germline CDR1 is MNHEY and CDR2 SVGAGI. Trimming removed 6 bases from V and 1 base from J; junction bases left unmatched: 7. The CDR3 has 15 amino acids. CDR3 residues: CASRKTGLGTDTQYF. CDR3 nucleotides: TGTGCCAGCAGAAAGACAGGGCTCGGCACAGATACGCAGTATTTT.